Shown below are 22 T cell receptor beta chains from a single sample sequenced in a study of blood T cells in healthy people across ages. A second PCR, run for about 7 to 11 cycles, used a sample-barcoded 5' primer plus a J-beta primer mix. TCRdb analysed the 5' RACE reads with MiXCR anew, one entry per CDR3 protein. The table has some 920,000 distinct CDR3 sequences, roughly 51% seen once; the top ten hold 20% to 25%. The sample was blood. These receptors all stem from a woman aged 60-75 years in good health.

V is TRBV5-4 and J is TRBJ1-3; unclear D gene. Germline values: CDR1 SGHNT, CDR2 YYREEE (reference sequence). This CDR3 is 14 amino acids long. Trimming removed 3 bases from V and 2 bases from J, with 9 bases in between. DNA for the CDR3: TGTGCCAGCAGCTCCGGCGCCCCTGGAAACACCATATATTTT. Amino acids: CASSSGAPGNTIYF.

This CDR3 is CASSGFSYNEQFF. The CDR3 coding sequence is TGTGCCAGCAGTGGATTCTCCTACAATGAGCAGTTCTTC. The J gene is TRBJ2-1, the V gene TRBV6-1; no clear D. This CDR3 has 13 residues. Germline CDR1 reads MNHNS; CDR2 reads SASEGT. The V and J ends lost 4 bases and 0 bases respectively, with 4 bases between them.

The chain employs TRBV20-1 and TRBJ2-4, with D unresolved. The J call may be incorrect, as the DNA end agrees better with TRBJ2-7. In germline, CDR1 is DFQATT, CDR2 SNEGSKA (reference sequence). CDR3 length: 16 residues. The CDR3 sequence: CSASSTTFGLNYEQYF. As DNA, the CDR3 is TGCAGTGCTAGTAGCACCACTTTTGGGCTCAACTACGAGCAGTACTTC.

About this clonotype itself: One end of the junction fails to match germline, which may point to a read error. The chain uses TRBV12-3 or TRBV12-4 and TRBJ1-5; no clear D gene. There are 13 residues in the CDR3. CDR3 bases: TGTGCCCGCAGTTTTAGTAGCAATCAGCCCCAGCATTTT. Protein sequence: CARSFSSNQPQHF.

This clonotype was counted between two and nine times. The chain is built from TRBV5-1 and TRBJ2-7; perhaps TRBD1 as D (5 bases). This CDR3 has 13 residues. Germline CDR1 and CDR2: SGHRS and YFSETQ. Trimming pared 0 bases from V and 4 bases from J, leaving 8 bases between. CDR3 in amino acids: CASSLEGKYEQYF. The CDR3 nucleotides read TGCGCCAGCAGCTTGGAGGGGAAATACGAGCAGTACTTC.

With respect to this clonotype: Given a much more abundant clone one base away, this may be a read error. This chain uses TRBV4-1 with TRBJ2-5; 9 positions match TRBD2. The CDR3 runs to 15 residues. From germline, CDR1 is MGHRA and CDR2 YSYEKL. The V gene end was trimmed by 3 bases and the J gene end by 0 bases; junction bases not matched to a gene: 2. CDR3 sequence reads: CASSQASGNQETQYF. Here the CDR3 DNA reads TGCGCCAGCAGCCAGGCTAGCGGGAACCAAGAGACCCAGTACTTC.

This clonotype was observed a handful of times. A clone one base away is much larger, so this may be a read error. The chain couples TRBV7-2 to TRBJ2-7, with a weak D call TRBD2 (5 bases). Between the trimmed V and J ends, which lost 3 bases and 7 bases, there was a span of 16 bases. This CDR3 has 14 amino acids. CDR1 and CDR2 from the germline V gene are SGHTA and FQGNSA. The DNA for the CDR3 is TGTGCCAGCAGCTTCCTAGACGGGAAAAATGAGCAGTACTTC. Amino acids: CASSFLDGKNEQYF. The full variable domain, rest sourced from reference TRBV7-2 and TRBJ2-7, is GAGVSQSPSNKVTEKGKDVELRCDPISGHTALYWYRQSLGQGLEFLIYFQGNSAPDKSGLPSDRFSAERTGGSVSTLTIQRTQQEDSAVYLCASSFLDGKNEQYFGPGTRLTVT.

This clonotype was counted a few times. The chain couples TRBV12-3 or TRBV12-4 to TRBJ1-5; D possibly corresponds to TRBD1 (6 bases). The CDR3 loop spans 16 amino acids. V was trimmed by 6 bases and J by 3 bases, leaving 18 bases between them. CDR3 in amino acids: CASSFSQGAFNQPQHF. As DNA, the CDR3 is TGTGCCAGCAGCTTCTCACAGGGCGCCTTCAATCAGCCCCAGCATTTT.

This clonotype was counted only a few times. The chain couples TRBV28 to TRBJ2-5; 10 nucleotides line up with TRBD1. Per germline, CDR1 MDHEN and CDR2 SYDVKM. V lost 7 bases to trimming and J lost 11 bases; unmatched junction nucleotides: 13. The CDR3 runs 14 residues. CDR3 DNA sequence: TGTGCCAGCACGACAGGGGGCCTCCGACGGGAGCAGTACTTC. This encodes CASTTGGLRREQYF.

This clonotype was seen a few times. This chain joins TRBV12-3 or TRBV12-4 and TRBJ1-2; 7 nucleotides line up with TRBD1. Losses at the gene ends were 6 bases for V and 4 bases for J; bases not matched to a gene: 5. This CDR3 is built from 13 residues. CDR3 residues: CASRQTGVYGYTF. CDR3 nucleotide sequence: TGTGCCAGCAGACAAACAGGGGTCTATGGCTACACCTTC.

On this clonotype itself: A single base separates this from a much larger clone, so it may be a read error. The rearrangement uses TRBV20-1 and TRBJ2-1, with D perhaps matching TRBD2 (6 bases). This CDR3 is 16 amino acids long. Trimming removed 5 bases from V and 7 bases from J, with 24 bases in between. Germline-derived CDR1 and CDR2 are DFQATT and SNEGSKA (reference sequence). CDR3 nucleotides: TGCAGTGCTTCTCCGGCCTCCGGGCGGGGTGGGAATGAGCAGTTCTTC. Translated: CSASPASGRGGNEQFF.

The chain joins TRBV27 to TRBJ2-7; D ambiguous. Trimming left V 6 bases short and J 0 bases short, with 12 bases between. This CDR3 region has 14 residues. The germline V gene encodes CDR1 MNHEY and CDR2 SMNVEV (reference sequence). The CDR3 is CASSFAPTSYEQYF. DNA of the CDR3: TGTGCCAGCAGCTTCGCCCCTACCTCCTACGAGCAGTACTTC.

This sequence joins TRBV18 and TRBJ2-3; the match to TRBD2 covers 10 bases. The trim removed 0 bases at V and 3 bases at J, leaving 6 bases unmatched. The CDR3 has 17 amino acids. Germline V gene data show CDR1 as KGHSH and CDR2 as LQKENI. DNA of the CDR3: TGTGCCAGCTCACCACCAGGCGCGGGACTAGCGACAGATACGCAGTATTTT. Residues: CASSPPGAGLATDTQYF.

V usage is TRBV4-2 and J usage is TRBJ1-3; D unresolved. Trimming removed 2 bases from V and 0 bases from J, with 8 bases in between. CDR1 is LGHNA and CDR2 is YNFKEQ in the germline V gene. This CDR3 is 15 amino acids long. The chain's CDR3 is CASSQLHVSGNTIYF. Written as DNA, the CDR3 is TGTGCCAGCAGCCAACTTCACGTCTCTGGAAACACCATATATTTT.

This rearrangement joins TRBV3-1 to TRBJ2-7, with a possible D match to TRBD2 (5 bases). The CDR3 loop spans 17 amino acids. In germline, CDR1 is LGHDT, CDR2 YNNKEL (reference sequence). V was pared by 1 base and J by 2 bases, with 18 bases between. This CDR3 reads CASSQGRGLAITYEQYF. The CDR3 DNA reads as TGTGCCAGCAGCCAAGGCCGAGGGCTAGCAATAACCTACGAGCAGTACTTC.

This chain uses TRBV6-6 with TRBJ2-2, with D tentatively TRBD1 (5 bases). With 2 bases removed from V and 5 bases from J, the gap between germline ends came to 12 bases. The CDR3 contains 15 residues. Germline values: CDR1 MNHNY, CDR2 SVGAGI (reference sequence). CDR3 region: CASSYPGHGTGELFF. CDR3 nucleotide sequence: TGTGCCAGCAGTTACCCTGGACACGGGACCGGGGAGCTGTTTTTT.

This clonotype turned up a few times. The junction and the germline gene differ at one end; a read error may be behind it. The chain combines TRBV4-1 with TRBJ2-1; 12 bases map to TRBD2. The CDR3 contains 17 residues. Germline-derived CDR1 and CDR2 are MGHRA and YSYEKL. This chain's CDR3 is CASSQTSGRLKGNEQFF. In DNA, the CDR3 is TGCGCCAGCAGCCAGACTAGCGGGAGACTAAAGGGCAATGAGCAGTTCTTT.

In this sample, this clonotype turned up a few times. Since a much larger clone is just one base distant, this may be a read error. The J gene is TRBJ2-1, the V gene TRBV29-1; weak D call: TRBD2 (6 bases). Judging by the DNA end, TRBJ2-7 fits better; the J call may be wrong. Germline lookup yields CDR1 SQVTM and CDR2 ANQGSEA. The CDR3 length is 14 residues. DNA for the CDR3: TGCAGCGTTGGAGGCGGGGAAACCTACAATGAGCAGTACTTC. It specifies CSVGGGETYNEQYF.

This clonotype was seen only once. The chain uses TRBV7-2 and TRBJ2-1, with 9 bases matching TRBD2. The J call may be incorrect, as the DNA end agrees better with TRBJ2-7. Germline loops: CDR1 SGHTA, CDR2 FQGNSA. The CDR3 contains 15 residues. CDR3 nucleotide sequence: TGTGCCAGCACTTCCCCGGCTAGCGGGAATTACGAGCAGTACTTC. Translated, it gives CASTSPASGNYEQYF.

This chain links TRBV6-2 or TRBV6-3 with TRBJ2-7; 7 positions match TRBD1. The V segment lost 3 bases and the J segment 3 bases; nucleotides outside the gene matches: 8. The CDR3 runs to 15 residues. Germline-derived CDR1 and CDR2 are MNHEY and SVGEGT. In nucleotides, the CDR3 is TGTGCCAGCAGTTATCGACAGGGTGGGGACTACGAGCAGTACTTC. Translation: CASSYRQGGDYEQYF.

The gene calls are TRBV29-1 and TRBJ2-3; TRBD2 matches 7 bases. The V and J ends lost 3 bases and 0 bases, in that order; junction bases with no gene match: 9. Germline lookup yields CDR1 SQVTM and CDR2 ANQGSEA. The CDR3 is 16 amino acids. CDR3 protein: CSVDRVSGLSTDTQYF. CDR3 sequence (DNA): TGCAGCGTTGATAGAGTTAGCGGGCTTAGCACAGATACGCAGTATTTT.

This chain uses TRBV28 with TRBJ1-4; 8 bases line up with TRBD1. V lost 5 bases, J lost 0 bases, and 5 bases stayed unmatched. The CDR3 has 16 amino acids. Germline loops: CDR1 MDHEN, CDR2 SYDVKM. The CDR3 is CASSQETGATNEKLFF. The CDR3 coding sequence is TGTGCCAGCAGTCAGGAGACAGGGGCAACTAATGAAAAACTGTTTTTT.